This passage covers 21 T cell receptor beta chains from one sample sequenced in a study of blood T cell repertoires in COVID-19. Data came from immunoSEQ multiplex PCR; TCRdb stores just in-frame clones and leaves some out. The sample has 130,000 or so clones, 85% to 90% seen once. The material sequenced was peripheral blood. These receptors all come from a woman between 45 and 65 years old with acute or convalescent COVID-19.

V usage is TRBV6-1 and J usage is TRBJ2-3; possible D gene TRBD1, 6 bases. Germline loops: CDR1 MNHNS, CDR2 SASEGT. Trimming took off 2 bases at V and 1 base at J, with 10 bases between the two ends. The CDR3 is 15 residues long. CDR3 bases: TGTGCCAGCAGTGAATACAGGGACGGCACAGATACGCAGTATTTT. This gives the protein CASSEYRDGTDTQYF.

The rearrangement joins TRBV11-3 to TRBJ2-2, with D perhaps TRBD2 (6 bases). V lost 5 bases to trimming and J lost 5 bases, with 18 bases between them. The germline V gene encodes CDR1 SGHNT and CDR2 YENEEA. The CDR3 runs to 16 residues. CDR3 sequence reads: CASSGTGTPLTGELFF. The CDR3 nucleotides are TGTGCCAGCAGCGGGACCGGGACTCCCCTTACCGGGGAGCTGTTTTTT.

V usage is TRBV10-3 and J usage is TRBJ1-2; 10 bases agree with TRBD1. The CDR3 contains 14 residues. J lost 3 bases, V lost 5 bases, and 3 bases had no gene match. Germline CDR1 and CDR2: ENHRY and SYGVKD. CDR3 sequence (DNA): TGTGCCATCAGTACCGGACAGGGGGACTATGGCTACACCTTC. Its translation is CAISTGQGDYGYTF.

The genes are TRBV28 and TRBJ1-5; D perhaps matches TRBD1 (6 bases). The CDR3 totals 14 residues. V gave up 6 bases and J gave up 5 bases, with 14 bases separating them. Germline V gene sequence: CDR1 MDHEN, CDR2 SYDVKM. CDR3 residues: CASSPFEGDQPQHF. The CDR3 DNA sequence: TGTGCCAGCAGCCCGTTTGAGGGGGATCAGCCCCAGCATTTT.

The rearrangement links TRBV30 to TRBJ1-2; 7 positions agree with TRBD1. This CDR3 contains 11 residues. V lost 8 bases to trimming and J lost 3 bases; unmatched junction nucleotides: 3. CDR1 GTSNPN and CDR2 SVGIG come from the germline V gene (reference sequence). Here the CDR3 reads CAHGTDYGYTF. The CDR3 bases are TGTGCCCATGGGACAGACTATGGCTACACCTTC.

This chain connects TRBV29-1 to TRBJ1-1, with a tentative D call TRBD1 (5 bases). V lost 8 bases and J 5 bases, leaving 18 bases between the germline ends. The CDR3 consists of 13 residues. The germline gives CDR1 SQVTM, CDR2 ANQGSEA. DNA for the CDR3: TGCAGCTTTGTTAGTTTATCAGGGACTGAAGCTTTCTTT. Translated, it gives CSFVSLSGTEAFF.

The CDR3 DNA follows: TGCAGTGCTAGTACCGGGACAGGGGAGTGGGAGACCCAGTACTTC. Encoded protein: CSASTGTGEWETQYF. The rearrangement links TRBV20-1 to TRBJ2-5; 10 bases fit TRBD1. Germline assignment: CDR1 DFQATT and CDR2 SNEGSKA (reference sequence). V lost 3 bases to trimming and J lost 5 bases; unmatched junction nucleotides: 9. CDR3 size: 15 residues.

This chain joins TRBV10-3 and TRBJ2-3, with 7 bases lining up with TRBD2. After removal of 6 bases from V and 4 bases from J, the junction contained 7 bases not matched to a gene. The CDR3 covers 14 residues. Germline CDR1 reads ENHRY; CDR2 reads SYGVKD. CDR3 protein: CAISPWGGADTQYF. CDR3 in DNA: TGTGCCATCAGCCCCTGGGGAGGGGCAGATACGCAGTATTTT.

The chain couples TRBV19 to TRBJ1-1; D gene uncertain. With 3 bases removed from V and 5 bases from J, the gap between germline ends came to 10 bases. CDR3 size: 13 residues. Germline CDR1 LNHDA, CDR2 SQIVND (reference sequence). The CDR3 nucleotides are TGTGCCAGTAGTATCGTTGCCACAACTGAAGCTTTCTTT. Amino acids: CASSIVATTEAFF.

The chain recombines TRBV7-2 with TRBJ1-6; D is possibly TRBD1 (6 bases). The CDR3 is 16 amino acids. The germline CDR1 and CDR2 sequences are SGHTA and FQGNSA. The V end lost 5 bases, the J end lost 7 bases, and 18 bases lay between the germline ends. The CDR3 DNA reads TGTGCCAGCAGCCCGGCGGGGGCAGTAGGGAATTCACCCCTCCACTTT. Its translation: CASSPAGAVGNSPLHF.

This chain connects TRBV28 to TRBJ1-1; D perhaps matches TRBD1 (6 bases). The germline V gene has CDR1 MDHEN and CDR2 SYDVKM. V was clipped by 5 bases and J by 8 bases, with 18 bases between them. The CDR3 is 14 amino acids. The CDR3 loop is CASSNLIGTPEAFF. CDR3 coding DNA: TGTGCCAGCAGTAATTTGATTGGGACACCCGAAGCTTTCTTT.

The CDR3 DNA sequence: TGTGCCAGCAGTTTAGGAAGACAGGGGAGCGAAAAACTGTTTTTT. It is translated as CASSLGRQGSEKLFF. The chain joins TRBV27 to TRBJ1-4, with 8 bases aligning to TRBD1. The length of the CDR3 is 15 residues. CDR1 and CDR2 (germline): MNHEY, SMNVEV (reference sequence). Trimming at V came to 2 bases and at J to 8 bases, leaving 7 bases not matched to a gene.

The chain employs TRBV11-2 and TRBJ1-2; no clear D gene. Per germline, CDR1 SGHAT and CDR2 FQNNGV. This CDR3 region has 13 residues. V dropped 5 bases and J dropped 7 bases, with 14 bases sitting between them. Here the CDR3 DNA reads TGTGCCAGCAGCGCCGACCGGGTACTTGGCTACACCTTC. Amino acids: CASSADRVLGYTF.

The genes are TRBV11-3 and TRBJ2-7; TRBD2 might be the D (6 bases). The CDR3 totals 14 residues. The germline V and J ends were trimmed by 5 bases and 2 bases, with 13 bases remaining between them. Germline loops: CDR1 SGHNT, CDR2 YENEEA. CDR3 loop: CASSNPGSTYEQYF. DNA of the CDR3: TGTGCCAGCAGCAACCCCGGGAGTACCTACGAGCAGTACTTC.

This clone was recorded once. CDR3 residues: CASSDAGVNEQYF. The CDR3 DNA follows: TGTGCCAGCAGTGATGCGGGAGTTAACGAGCAGTACTTC. The chain carries TRBV2 and TRBJ2-7; 7 bases line up with TRBD2. The germline CDR1 and CDR2 sequences are SNHLY and FYNNEI. CDR3 length: 13 amino acids. The V segment lost 3 bases and the J segment 5 bases; nucleotides outside the gene matches: 4.

The V and J genes are TRBV19 and TRBJ1-1; 8 nucleotides align to TRBD1. CDR3 length: 14 residues. After removal of 6 bases from V and 5 bases from J, the junction contained 8 bases not matched to a gene. CDR1 is LNHDA, CDR2 SQIVND, per germline (reference sequence). CDR3 in DNA: TGTGCCAGTAGCCGGACAGGGTCGGAGACTGAAGCTTTCTTT. Its protein is CASSRTGSETEAFF.

This sequence joins TRBV19 and TRBJ1-1; 7 nucleotides agree with TRBD1. CDR1 is LNHDA and CDR2 is SQIVND in the germline V gene (reference sequence). Unmatched junction bases numbered 6, after V lost 3 bases and J lost 5 bases. CDR3 size: 14 residues. The CDR3 DNA reads as TGTGCCAGTAGTATTACCTACAGGGGTACTGAAGCTTTCTTT. It encodes CASSITYRGTEAFF.

V is TRBV24-1 and J is TRBJ2-5; D is perhaps TRBD1 (6 bases). The V end was cut by 2 bases, the J end by 1 base, with 19 bases between. This CDR3 spans 18 amino acids. The germline gives CDR1 KGHDR, CDR2 SFDVKD. DNA of the CDR3: TGTGCCACCAGTGATTCCACCCCCGCTCAGGGGATCCAAGAGACCCAGTACTTC. The encoded protein is CATSDSTPAQGIQETQYF.

CDR3 DNA sequence: TGTGCCAGCAGTTACGGGCAGGCTTTAGGCTACACCTTC. Translated: CASSYGQALGYTF. The chain joins TRBV6-6 to TRBJ1-2; D is unclear. CDR1 and CDR2 (germline): MNHNY, SVGAGI (reference sequence). The CDR3 has 13 amino acids. Trimming pared 2 bases from V and 8 bases from J, leaving 12 bases between.

A word on this clone: One end of the junction does not line up with germline, which may come from a read error. This chain connects TRBV11-2 to TRBJ2-7; 7 bases align to TRBD1. The length of the CDR3 is 13 residues. Germline loops: CDR1 SGHAT, CDR2 FQNNGV. Here the CDR3 reads CASRLGGGYEQYF. The CDR3 DNA follows: TGTGCCAGCAGGTTAGGGGGCGGCTACGAGCAGTACTTC.

The chain combines TRBV5-1 with TRBJ2-5; D perhaps matches TRBD1 (5 bases). Germline-derived CDR1 and CDR2 are SGHRS and YFSETQ. There are 16 residues in the CDR3. Trimming cost V 1 base and J 4 bases, with 17 bases left between them. The CDR3 is CASSLQGPFSGETQYF. The CDR3 DNA follows: TGCGCCAGCAGCTTGCAGGGCCCCTTTTCGGGAGAGACCCAGTACTTC.